This entry is about one T cell receptor (beta chain). What it recognizes is unknown. The data belong to a study of T cells after yellow fever vaccination. General study points: Most clones from primary vaccination were detected again post-booster (96% CD4, about 88% CD8). Weaker overall, the secondary response nonetheless peaked faster (day 5 versus 15).

Trimming took 0 bases from V and 7 from J, leaving 5 bases between them. The V gene's germline CDR1 is SGDLS and CDR2 YYNGEE. This CDR3 comprises 12 residues. One entry per CDR3 protein results from TCRdb running MiXCR on the 5' RACE reads. The table lists 500,000 to 700,000 distinct CDR3 sequences, 15% to 20% of them singletons. The chain employs TRBV9 and TRBJ2-1; D is uncertain. This clonotype was sampled from a young man who received the YFV17D yellow fever vaccine. Specimen: PBMCs, collected 15 days after the yellow fever booster vaccination. DNA for the CDR3: TGTGCCAGCAGCGTAGTAGAGAATGAGCAGTTCTTC. Its protein is CASSVVENEQFF.